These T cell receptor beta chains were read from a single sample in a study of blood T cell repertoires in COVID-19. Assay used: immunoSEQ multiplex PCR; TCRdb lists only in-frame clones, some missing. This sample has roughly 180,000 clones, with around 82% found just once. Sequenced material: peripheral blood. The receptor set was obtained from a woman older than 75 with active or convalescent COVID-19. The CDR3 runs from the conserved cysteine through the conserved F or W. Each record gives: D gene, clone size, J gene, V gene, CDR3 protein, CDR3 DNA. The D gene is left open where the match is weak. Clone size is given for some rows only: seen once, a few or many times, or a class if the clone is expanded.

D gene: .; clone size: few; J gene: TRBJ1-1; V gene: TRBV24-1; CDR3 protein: CATSDLQDLVERPEAFF; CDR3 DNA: TGTGCCACCAGTGATTTGCAGGACTTAGTCGAACGCCCGGAAGCTTTCTTT
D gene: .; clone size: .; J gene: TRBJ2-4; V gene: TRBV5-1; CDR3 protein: CASSSGLAKNIQYF; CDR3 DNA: TGCGCCAGCAGCTCCGGGTTAGCCAAAAACATTCAGTACTTC
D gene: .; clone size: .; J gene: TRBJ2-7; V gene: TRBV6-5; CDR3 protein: CASVLGQSPSYEQYF; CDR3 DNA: TGTGCCAGCGTATTAGGACAGTCACCCTCCTACGAGCAGTACTTC
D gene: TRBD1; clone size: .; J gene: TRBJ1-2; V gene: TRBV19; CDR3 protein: CASSIRGQDGYGYTF; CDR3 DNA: TGTGCCAGTAGTATAAGGGGACAGGACGGTTATGGCTACACCTTC
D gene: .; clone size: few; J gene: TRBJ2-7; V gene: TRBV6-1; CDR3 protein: CASSEMGGYYEQYF; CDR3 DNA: TGTGCCAGCAGTGAAATGGGGGGATACTACGAGCAGTACTTC
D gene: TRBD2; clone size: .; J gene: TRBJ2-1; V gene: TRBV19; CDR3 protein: CASIISGAGGYNEQFF; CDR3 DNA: TGTGCCAGTATCATAAGTGGGGCGGGGGGCTACAATGAGCAGTTCTTC
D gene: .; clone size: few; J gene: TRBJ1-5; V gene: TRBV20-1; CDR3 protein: CSASAGGNQPQHF; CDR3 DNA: TGCAGTGCTAGTGCAGGGGGCAATCAGCCCCAGCATTTT
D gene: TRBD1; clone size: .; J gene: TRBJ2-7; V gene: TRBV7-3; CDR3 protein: CASSPNAGTVDEQYF; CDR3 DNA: TGTGCCAGCAGCCCCAACGCCGGGACAGTCGACGAGCAGTACTTC
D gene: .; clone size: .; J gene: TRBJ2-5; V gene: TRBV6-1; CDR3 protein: CASSDRGETQYF; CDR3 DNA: TGTGCCAGCAGTGACAGGGGCGAGACCCAGTACTTC
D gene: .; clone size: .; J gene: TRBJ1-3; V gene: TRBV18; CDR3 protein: CASSPEGSGNTIYF; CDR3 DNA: TGTGCCAGCTCACCGGAGGGTTCTGGAAACACCATATATTTT
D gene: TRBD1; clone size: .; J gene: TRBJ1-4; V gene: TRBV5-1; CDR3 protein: CASSLGTGNEKLFF; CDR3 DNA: TGCGCCAGCAGCTTAGGGACAGGGAATGAAAAACTGTTTTTT
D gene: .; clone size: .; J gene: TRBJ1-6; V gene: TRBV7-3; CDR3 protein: CASSLGGESPLHF; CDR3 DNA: TGTGCCAGCAGCCTGGGGGGGGAGTCACCCCTCCACTTT
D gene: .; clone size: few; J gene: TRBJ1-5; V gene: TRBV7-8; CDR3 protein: CASSTKKGHGLNGGNQPQHF; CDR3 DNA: TGTGCCAGCAGCACAAAAAAAGGACACGGTCTAAACGGAGGCAATCAGCCCCAGCATTTT
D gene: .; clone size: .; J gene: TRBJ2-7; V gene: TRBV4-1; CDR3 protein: CASSKWTGGRTSGGYEQYF; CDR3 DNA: TGCGCCAGCAGCAAATGGACAGGGGGGAGGACTAGCGGAGGTTACGAGCAGTACTTC
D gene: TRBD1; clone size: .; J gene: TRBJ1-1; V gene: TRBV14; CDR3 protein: CASSPYRTGGTEAFF; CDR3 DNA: TGTGCCAGCAGCCCCTACCGGACAGGGGGGACTGAAGCTTTCTTT
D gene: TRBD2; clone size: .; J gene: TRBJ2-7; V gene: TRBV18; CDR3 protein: CASSTYGTSVLYEQYF; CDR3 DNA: TGTGCCAGCTCAACATACGGGACTAGCGTCCTCTACGAGCAGTACTTC
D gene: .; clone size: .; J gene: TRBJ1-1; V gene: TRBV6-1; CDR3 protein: CASSDAGTTNTEAFF; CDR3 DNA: TGTGCCAGCAGTGACGCCGGGACAACCAACACTGAAGCTTTCTTT
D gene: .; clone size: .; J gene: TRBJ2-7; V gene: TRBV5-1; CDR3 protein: CASSFRLGQYF; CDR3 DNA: TGCGCCAGCAGCTTTAGACTAGGTCAGTACTTC
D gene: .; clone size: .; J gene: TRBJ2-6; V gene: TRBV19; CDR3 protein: CASSMVLFRKTGANVLTF; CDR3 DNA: TGTGCCAGTAGTATGGTACTTTTTAGAAAGACTGGGGCCAACGTCCTGACTTTC
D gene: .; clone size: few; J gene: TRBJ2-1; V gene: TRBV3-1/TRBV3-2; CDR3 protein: CASSHHKAGSNEQFF; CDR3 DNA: TGTGCCAGCAGCCACCATAAAGCAGGCTCCAATGAGCAGTTCTTC
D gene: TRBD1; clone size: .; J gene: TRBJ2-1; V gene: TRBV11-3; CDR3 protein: CASSYQQGLSYNEQFF; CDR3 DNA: TGTGCCAGCAGCTATCAACAGGGGCTCTCCTACAATGAGCAGTTCTTC
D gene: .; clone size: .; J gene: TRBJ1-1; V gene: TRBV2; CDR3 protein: CACRETFTEAFF; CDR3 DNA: TGTGCCTGCAGGGAGACTTTCACTGAAGCTTTCTTT
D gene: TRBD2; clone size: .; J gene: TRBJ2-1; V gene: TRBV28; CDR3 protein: CASRGDKGLAGLNEQFF; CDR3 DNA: TGTGCCAGCAGGGGGGATAAAGGGCTAGCGGGACTCAATGAGCAGTTCTTC
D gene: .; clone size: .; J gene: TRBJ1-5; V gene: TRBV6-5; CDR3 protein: CASSPKWSSNQPQHF; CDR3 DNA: TGTGCCAGCAGCCCCAAGTGGAGTAGCAATCAGCCCCAGCATTTT
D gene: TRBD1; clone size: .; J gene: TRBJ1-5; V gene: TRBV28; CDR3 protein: CASSEGTGDQPQHF; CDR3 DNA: TGTGCCAGCAGTGAGGGGACAGGCGATCAGCCCCAGCATTTT
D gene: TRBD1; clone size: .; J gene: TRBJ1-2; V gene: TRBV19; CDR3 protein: CASRTGGADYGYTF; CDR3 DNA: TGTGCCAGCAGAACAGGGGGTGCGGACTATGGCTACACCTTC
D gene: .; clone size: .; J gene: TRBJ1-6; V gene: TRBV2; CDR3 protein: CASSSDSPDSPLHF; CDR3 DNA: TGTGCCAGCAGTTCCGACTCTCCGGATTCACCCCTCCACTTT